Sequencing of this T cell receptor (beta chain) was carried out in a study of cytomegalovirus exposure and HLA in healthy donors. Study conclusions and caveats: Earlier findings revealed that most TCR beta V segments proved productive either about 87% or about 30% of the time. Rates of TCR association differed by HLA locus in a later analysis, with DRB1 highest and HLA-C lowest. Cytomegalovirus-associated status was assigned to fewer than 200 TCR beta chains. When a later analysis was performed, an Asian-associated ancestry cluster reportedly had fewer N-insertions than the roughly 700-donor mean.

About this clone: Its antigen is currently unknown. The sample holds other DNA sequences that translate to the same CDR3.

With 5 bases removed from V and 3 bases from J, the gap between germline ends came to 5 bases. The CDR3 length is 11 residues. The V gene's germline CDR1 is MNHEY and CDR2 SMNVEV (reference sequence). PCR amplification relied on 60 Vbeta primers (plus 13 Jbeta primers). Produced via immunoSEQ multiplex PCR; TCRdb's table is partial and in-frame only. The sample records roughly 130,000 clones, 88% being singletons. Input material: PBMCs. This chain connects TRBV27 to TRBJ2-7; D call uncertain. This TCR derives from a woman aged 35 to 49 in good health and CMV-seronegative. The CDR3: CASSTGYEQYF. The CDR3 nucleotides are TGTGCCAGCAGTACGGGCTACGAGCAGTACTTC.